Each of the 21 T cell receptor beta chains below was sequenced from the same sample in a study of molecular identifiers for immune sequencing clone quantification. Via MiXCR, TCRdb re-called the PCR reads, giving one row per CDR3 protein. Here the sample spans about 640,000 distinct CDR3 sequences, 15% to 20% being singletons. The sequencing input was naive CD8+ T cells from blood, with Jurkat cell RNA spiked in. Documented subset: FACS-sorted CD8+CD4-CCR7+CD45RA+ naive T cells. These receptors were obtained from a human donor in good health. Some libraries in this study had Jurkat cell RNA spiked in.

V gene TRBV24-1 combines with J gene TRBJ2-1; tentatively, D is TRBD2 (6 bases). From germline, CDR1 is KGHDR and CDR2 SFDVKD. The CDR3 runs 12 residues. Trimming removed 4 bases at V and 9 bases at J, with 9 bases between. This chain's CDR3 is CATSETRIEQFF. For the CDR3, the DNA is TGTGCCACCAGTGAGACTAGGATTGAGCAGTTCTTC.

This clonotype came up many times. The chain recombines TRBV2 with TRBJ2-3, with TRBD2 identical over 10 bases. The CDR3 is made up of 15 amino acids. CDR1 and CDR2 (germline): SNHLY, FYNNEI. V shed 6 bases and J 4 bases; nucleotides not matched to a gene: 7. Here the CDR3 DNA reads TGTGCCAGCAGGGGGCTAGCGGGAGCAGCAGATACGCAGTATTTT. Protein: CASRGLAGAADTQYF.

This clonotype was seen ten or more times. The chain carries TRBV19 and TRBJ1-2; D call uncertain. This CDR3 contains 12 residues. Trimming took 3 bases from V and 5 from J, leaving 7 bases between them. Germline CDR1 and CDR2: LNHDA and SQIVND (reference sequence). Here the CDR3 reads CASSIGDYGYTF. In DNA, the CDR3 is TGTGCCAGTAGTATCGGAGATTATGGCTACACCTTC.

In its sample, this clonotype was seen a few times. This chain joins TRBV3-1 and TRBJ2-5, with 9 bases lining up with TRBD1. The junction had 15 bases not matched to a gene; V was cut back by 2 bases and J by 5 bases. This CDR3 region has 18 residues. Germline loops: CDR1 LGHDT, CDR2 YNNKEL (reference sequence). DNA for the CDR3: TGTGCCAGCAGCCAACTTATAAGACGGGACAGGGTAGTGGAGACCCAGTACTTC. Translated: CASSQLIRRDRVVETQYF.

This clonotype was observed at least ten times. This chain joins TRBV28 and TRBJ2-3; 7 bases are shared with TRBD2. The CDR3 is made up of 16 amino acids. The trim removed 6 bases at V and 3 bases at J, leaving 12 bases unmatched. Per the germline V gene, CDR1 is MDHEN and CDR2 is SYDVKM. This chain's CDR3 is CASRSGVSLRTDTQYF. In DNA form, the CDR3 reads TGTGCCAGCAGGAGCGGGGTCTCATTGCGTACAGATACGCAGTATTTT.

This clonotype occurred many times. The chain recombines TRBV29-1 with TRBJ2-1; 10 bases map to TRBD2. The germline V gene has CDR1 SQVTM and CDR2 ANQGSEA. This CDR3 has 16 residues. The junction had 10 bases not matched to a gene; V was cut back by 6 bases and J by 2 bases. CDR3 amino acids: CSVAGLAALTYNEQFF. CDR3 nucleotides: TGCAGCGTGGCAGGACTAGCGGCCCTAACCTACAATGAGCAGTTCTTC.

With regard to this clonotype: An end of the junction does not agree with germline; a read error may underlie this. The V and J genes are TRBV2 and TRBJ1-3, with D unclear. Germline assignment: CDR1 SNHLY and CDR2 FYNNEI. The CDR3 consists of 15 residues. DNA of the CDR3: TGTGCCGGCAGCCCCATTGGCCTAGAGGGAAACACCATATATTTT. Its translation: CAGSPIGLEGNTIYF.

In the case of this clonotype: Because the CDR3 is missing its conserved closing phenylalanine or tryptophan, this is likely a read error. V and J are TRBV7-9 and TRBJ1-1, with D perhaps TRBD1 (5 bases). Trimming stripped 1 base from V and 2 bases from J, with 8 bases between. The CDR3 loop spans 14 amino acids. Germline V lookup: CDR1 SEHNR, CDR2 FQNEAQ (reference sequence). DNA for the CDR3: TGTGCCAGCAGCTTAGGCAGGGCTAACACTGAAGCTTTCCTT. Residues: CASSLGRANTEAFL.

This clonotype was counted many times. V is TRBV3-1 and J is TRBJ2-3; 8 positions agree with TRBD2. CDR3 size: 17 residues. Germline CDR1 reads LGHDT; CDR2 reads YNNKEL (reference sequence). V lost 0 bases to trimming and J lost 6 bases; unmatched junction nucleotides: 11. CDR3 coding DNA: TGTGCCAGCAGCCAAGAGGGAAGCGGGAGTCTCTCGGATACGCAGTATTTT. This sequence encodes CASSQEGSGSLSDTQYF.

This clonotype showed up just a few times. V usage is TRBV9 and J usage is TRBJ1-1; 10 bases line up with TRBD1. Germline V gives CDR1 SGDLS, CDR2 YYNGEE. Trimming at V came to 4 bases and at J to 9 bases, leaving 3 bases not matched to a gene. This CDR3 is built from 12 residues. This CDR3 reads CASSRTGGQAFF. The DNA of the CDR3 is TGTGCCAGCAGCAGGACAGGGGGGCAAGCTTTCTTT.

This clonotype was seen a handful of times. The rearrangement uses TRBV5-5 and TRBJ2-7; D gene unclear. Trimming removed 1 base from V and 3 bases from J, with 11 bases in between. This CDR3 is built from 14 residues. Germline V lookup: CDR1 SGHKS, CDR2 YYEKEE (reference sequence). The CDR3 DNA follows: TGTGCCAGCAGCTTGCTCCCGGGTGGCTACGAGCAGTACTTC. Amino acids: CASSLLPGGYEQYF.

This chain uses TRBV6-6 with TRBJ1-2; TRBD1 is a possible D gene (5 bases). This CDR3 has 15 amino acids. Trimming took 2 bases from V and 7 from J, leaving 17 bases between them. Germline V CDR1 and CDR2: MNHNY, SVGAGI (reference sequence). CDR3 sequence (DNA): TGTGCCAGCAGTTACCCACTGGGACCCATCTCTGGCTACACCTTC. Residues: CASSYPLGPISGYTF.

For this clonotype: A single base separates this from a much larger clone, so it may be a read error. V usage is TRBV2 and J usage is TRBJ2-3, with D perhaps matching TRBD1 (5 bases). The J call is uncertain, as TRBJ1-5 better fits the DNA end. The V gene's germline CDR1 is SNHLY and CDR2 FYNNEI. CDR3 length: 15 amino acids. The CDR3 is CASSEPPGTTDTQHF. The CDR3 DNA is TGTGCCAGCAGTGAGCCCCCAGGGACTACAGATACGCAGCATTTT.

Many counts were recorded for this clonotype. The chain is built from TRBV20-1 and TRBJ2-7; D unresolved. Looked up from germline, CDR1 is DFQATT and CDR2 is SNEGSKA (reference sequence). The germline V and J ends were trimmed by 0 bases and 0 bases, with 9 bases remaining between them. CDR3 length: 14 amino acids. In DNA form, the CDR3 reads TGCAGTGCTAGAGATCATTTTAGCTCCTACGAGCAGTACTTC. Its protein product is CSARDHFSSYEQYF.

CDR3 residues: CASSRGTVGYEQYF. The CDR3 DNA reads as TGTGCCAGCAGCAGGGGGACAGTGGGATACGAGCAGTACTTC. The V and J genes are TRBV27 and TRBJ2-7, with TRBD1 matching over 7 bases. Germline-derived CDR1 and CDR2 are MNHEY and SMNVEV (reference sequence). The V and J ends lost 6 bases and 4 bases, in that order; junction bases with no gene match: 9. The CDR3 is 14 residues long.

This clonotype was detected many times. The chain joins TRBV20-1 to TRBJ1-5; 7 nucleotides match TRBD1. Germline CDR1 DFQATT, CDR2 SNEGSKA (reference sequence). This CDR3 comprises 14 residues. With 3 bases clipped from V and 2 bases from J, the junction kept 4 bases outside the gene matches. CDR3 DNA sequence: TGCAGTGCTAGCCTCGGGACAGGCAATCAGCCCCAGCATTTT. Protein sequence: CSASLGTGNQPQHF.

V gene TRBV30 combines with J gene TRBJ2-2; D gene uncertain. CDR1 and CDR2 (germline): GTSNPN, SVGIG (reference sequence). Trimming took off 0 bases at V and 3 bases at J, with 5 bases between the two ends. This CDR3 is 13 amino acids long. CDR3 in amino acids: CAWSVLYTGELFF. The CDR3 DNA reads TGTGCCTGGAGTGTATTGTACACCGGGGAGCTGTTTTTT.

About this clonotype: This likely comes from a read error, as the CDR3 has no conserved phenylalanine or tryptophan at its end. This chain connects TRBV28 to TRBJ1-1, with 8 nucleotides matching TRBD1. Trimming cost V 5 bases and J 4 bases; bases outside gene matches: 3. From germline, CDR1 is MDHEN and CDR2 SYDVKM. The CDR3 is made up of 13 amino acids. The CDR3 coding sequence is TGTGCCAGCAGTGCACAGGGGGGCACTGAAGCTTTCTCT. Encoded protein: CASSAQGGTEAFS.

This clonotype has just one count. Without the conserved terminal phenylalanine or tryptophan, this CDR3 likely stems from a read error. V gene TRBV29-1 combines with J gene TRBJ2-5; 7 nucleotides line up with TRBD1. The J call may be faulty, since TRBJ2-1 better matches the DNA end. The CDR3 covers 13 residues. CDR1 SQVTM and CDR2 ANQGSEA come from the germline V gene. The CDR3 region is CSVQTGLQETQFV. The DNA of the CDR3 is TGCAGCGTTCAGACAGGGTTGCAAGAGACCCAGTTCGTC.

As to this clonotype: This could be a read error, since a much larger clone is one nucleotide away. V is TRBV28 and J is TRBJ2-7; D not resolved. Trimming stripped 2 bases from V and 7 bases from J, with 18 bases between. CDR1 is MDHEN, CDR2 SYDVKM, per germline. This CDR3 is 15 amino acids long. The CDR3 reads CASSLQTHNHWEQYF. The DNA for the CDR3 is TGTGCCAGCAGTTTACAGACTCATAACCACTGGGAGCAGTACTTC.

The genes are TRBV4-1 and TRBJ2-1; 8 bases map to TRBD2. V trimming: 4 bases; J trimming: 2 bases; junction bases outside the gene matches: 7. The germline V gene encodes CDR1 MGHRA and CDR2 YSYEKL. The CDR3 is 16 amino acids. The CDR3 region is CASSLIYGGAYNEQFF. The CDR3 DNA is TGCGCCAGCAGCCTCATATACGGGGGGGCCTACAATGAGCAGTTCTTC.